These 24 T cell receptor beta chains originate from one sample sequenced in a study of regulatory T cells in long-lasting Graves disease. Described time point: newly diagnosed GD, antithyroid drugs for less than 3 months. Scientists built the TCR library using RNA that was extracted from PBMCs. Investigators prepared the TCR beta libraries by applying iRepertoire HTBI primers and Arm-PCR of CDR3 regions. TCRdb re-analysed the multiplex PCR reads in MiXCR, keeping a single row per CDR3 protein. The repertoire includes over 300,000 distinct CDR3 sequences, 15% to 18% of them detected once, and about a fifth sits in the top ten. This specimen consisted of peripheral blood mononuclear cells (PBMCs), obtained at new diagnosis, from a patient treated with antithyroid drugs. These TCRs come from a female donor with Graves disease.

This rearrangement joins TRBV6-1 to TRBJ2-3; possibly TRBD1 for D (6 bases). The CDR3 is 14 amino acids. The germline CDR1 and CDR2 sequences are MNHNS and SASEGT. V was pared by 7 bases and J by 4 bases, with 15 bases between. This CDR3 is CASIQGDRADTQYF. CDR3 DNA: TGTGCCAGCATACAGGGAGATAGGGCAGATACGCAGTATTTT.

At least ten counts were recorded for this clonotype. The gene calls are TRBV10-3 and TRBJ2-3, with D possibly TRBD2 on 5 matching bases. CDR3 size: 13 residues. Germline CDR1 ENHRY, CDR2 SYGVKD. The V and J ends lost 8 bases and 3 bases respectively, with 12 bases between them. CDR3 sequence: CAIYVPGTDTQYF. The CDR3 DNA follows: TGTGCCATCTATGTCCCGGGAACAGATACGCAGTATTTT.

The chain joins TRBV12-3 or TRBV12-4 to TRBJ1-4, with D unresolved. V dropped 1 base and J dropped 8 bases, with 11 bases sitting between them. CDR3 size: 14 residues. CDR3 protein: CASSLEGSWEKLFF. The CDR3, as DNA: TGTGCCAGCAGTTTAGAAGGGAGTTGGGAAAAACTGTTTTTT.

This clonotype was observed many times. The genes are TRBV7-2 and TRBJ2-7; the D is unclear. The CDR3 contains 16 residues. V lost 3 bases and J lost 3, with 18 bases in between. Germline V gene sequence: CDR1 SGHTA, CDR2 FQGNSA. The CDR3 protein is CASSLDDPPGNYEQYF. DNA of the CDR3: TGTGCCAGCAGCTTGGACGACCCACCTGGGAACTACGAGCAGTACTTC. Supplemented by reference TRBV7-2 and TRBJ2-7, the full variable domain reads GAGVSQSPSNKVTEKGKDVELRCDPISGHTALYWYRQSLGQGLEFLIYFQGNSAPDKSGLPSDRFSAERTGGSVSTLTIQRTQQEDSAVYLCASSLDDPPGNYEQYFGPGTRLTVT.

CDR3 sequence reads: CASSQGSGTEAFF. DNA for the CDR3: TGCGCCAGCAGCCAGGGGAGCGGCACTGAAGCTTTCTTT. The gene calls are TRBV4-1 and TRBJ1-1; D is uncertain. The ends were cut back, 3 bases at V and 4 bases at J, with 9 bases in the middle. The CDR3 has 13 residues. Germline V gene sequence: CDR1 MGHRA, CDR2 YSYEKL.

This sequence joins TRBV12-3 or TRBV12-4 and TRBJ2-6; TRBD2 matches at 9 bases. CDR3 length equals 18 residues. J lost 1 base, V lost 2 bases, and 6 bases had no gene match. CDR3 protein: CASSLTGLAISGANVLTF. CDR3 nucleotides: TGTGCCAGCAGTTTAACGGGACTAGCTATTTCTGGGGCCAACGTCCTGACTTTC.

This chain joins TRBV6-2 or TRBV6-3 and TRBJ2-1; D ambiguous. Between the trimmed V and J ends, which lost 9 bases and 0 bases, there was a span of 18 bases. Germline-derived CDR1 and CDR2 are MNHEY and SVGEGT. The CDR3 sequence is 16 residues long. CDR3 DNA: TGTGCCAGTAAAGGGTTACACCACCGCTCCTACAATGAGCAGTTCTTC. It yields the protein CASKGLHHRSYNEQFF.

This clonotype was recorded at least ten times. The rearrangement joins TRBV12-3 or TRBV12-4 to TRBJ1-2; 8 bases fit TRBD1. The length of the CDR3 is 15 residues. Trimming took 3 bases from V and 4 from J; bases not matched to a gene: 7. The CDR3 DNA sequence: TGTGCCAGCAGTTTTGGACAGGGACGGATCTATGGCTACACCTTC. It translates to CASSFGQGRIYGYTF.

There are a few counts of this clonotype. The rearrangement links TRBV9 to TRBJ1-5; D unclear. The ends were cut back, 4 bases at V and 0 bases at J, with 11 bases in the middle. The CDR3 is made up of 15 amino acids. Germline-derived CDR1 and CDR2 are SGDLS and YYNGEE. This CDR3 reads CASSPDGDSNQPQHF. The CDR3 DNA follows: TGTGCCAGCAGCCCTGACGGTGATAGCAATCAGCCCCAGCATTTT.

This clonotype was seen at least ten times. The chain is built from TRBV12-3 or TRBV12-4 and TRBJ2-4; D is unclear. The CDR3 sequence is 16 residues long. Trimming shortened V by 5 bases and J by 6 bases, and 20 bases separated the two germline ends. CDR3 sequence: CASSIRTLGFINIQYF. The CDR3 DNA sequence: TGTGCCAGCAGTATACGAACCCTCGGTTTTATAAACATTCAGTACTTC.

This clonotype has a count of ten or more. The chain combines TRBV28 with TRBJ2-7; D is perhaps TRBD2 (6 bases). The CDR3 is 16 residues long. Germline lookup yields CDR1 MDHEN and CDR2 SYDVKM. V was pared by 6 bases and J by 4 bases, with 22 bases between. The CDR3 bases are TGTGCCAGCAGGCCTCGGGACTCCGAGACCACTTACGAGCAGTACTTC. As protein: CASRPRDSETTYEQYF.

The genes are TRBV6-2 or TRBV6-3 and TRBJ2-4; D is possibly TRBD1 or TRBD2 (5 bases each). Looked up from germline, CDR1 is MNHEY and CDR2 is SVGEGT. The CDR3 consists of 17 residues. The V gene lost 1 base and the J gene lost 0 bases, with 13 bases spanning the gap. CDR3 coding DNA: TGTGCCAGCAGTTACTACCGGGGCGAGTTAGCCAAAAACATTCAGTACTTC. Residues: CASSYYRGELAKNIQYF.

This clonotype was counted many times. CDR3: CSARSVDGAFF. The CDR3 DNA sequence: TGCAGTGCTAGATCCGTTGATGGAGCTTTCTTT. The chain carries TRBV20-1 and TRBJ1-1; D is unresolved. V lost 2 bases to trimming and J lost 10 bases, with 11 bases between them. CDR1 and CDR2 (germline): DFQATT, SNEGSKA (reference sequence). The CDR3 is 11 amino acids.

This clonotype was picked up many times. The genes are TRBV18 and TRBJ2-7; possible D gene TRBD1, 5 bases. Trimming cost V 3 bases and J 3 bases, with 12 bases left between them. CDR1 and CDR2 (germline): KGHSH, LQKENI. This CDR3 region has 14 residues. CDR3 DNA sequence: TGTGCCAGCTCACCGCCGGGCAGGGTCTACGAGCAGTACTTC. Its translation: CASSPPGRVYEQYF.

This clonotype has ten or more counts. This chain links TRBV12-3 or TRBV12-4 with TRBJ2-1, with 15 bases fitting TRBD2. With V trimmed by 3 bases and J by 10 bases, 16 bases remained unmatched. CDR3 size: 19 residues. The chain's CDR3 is CASSFYHRGLAGGIREQFF. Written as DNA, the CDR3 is TGTGCCAGCAGTTTTTATCATAGGGGACTAGCGGGGGGCATCCGAGAGCAGTTCTTC.

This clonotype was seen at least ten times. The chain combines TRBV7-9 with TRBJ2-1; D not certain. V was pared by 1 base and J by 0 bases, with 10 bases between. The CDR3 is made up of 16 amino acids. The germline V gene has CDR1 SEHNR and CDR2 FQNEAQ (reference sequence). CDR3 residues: CASSLGSAPSYNEQFF. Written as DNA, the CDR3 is TGTGCCAGCAGCTTAGGAAGCGCACCCTCCTACAATGAGCAGTTCTTC.

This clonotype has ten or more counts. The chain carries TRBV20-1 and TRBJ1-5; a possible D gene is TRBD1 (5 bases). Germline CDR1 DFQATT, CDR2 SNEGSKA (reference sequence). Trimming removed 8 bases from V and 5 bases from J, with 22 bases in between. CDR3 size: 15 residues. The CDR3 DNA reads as TGCAGTACCCGAACGTCCGGGACGGGGGATCAGCCCCAGCATTTT. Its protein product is CSTRTSGTGDQPQHF.

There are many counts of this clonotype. The CDR3 coding sequence is TGTGCCAGCAGCCCACCCGACAGGTCCGACTACGAGCAGTACTTC. Protein: CASSPPDRSDYEQYF. The chain couples TRBV9 to TRBJ2-7; perhaps TRBD1 as D (6 bases). With 4 bases removed from V and 3 bases from J, the gap between germline ends came to 17 bases. The CDR3 is 15 amino acids. Germline CDR1 reads SGDLS; CDR2 reads YYNGEE.

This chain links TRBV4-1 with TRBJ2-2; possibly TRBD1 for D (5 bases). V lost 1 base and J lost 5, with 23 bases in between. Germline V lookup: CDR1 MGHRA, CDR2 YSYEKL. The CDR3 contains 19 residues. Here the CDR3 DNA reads TGCGCCAGCAGCCAAGGTTCGGTTAGAAGGACATCTATGACCGGGGAGCTGTTTTTT. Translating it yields CASSQGSVRRTSMTGELFF.

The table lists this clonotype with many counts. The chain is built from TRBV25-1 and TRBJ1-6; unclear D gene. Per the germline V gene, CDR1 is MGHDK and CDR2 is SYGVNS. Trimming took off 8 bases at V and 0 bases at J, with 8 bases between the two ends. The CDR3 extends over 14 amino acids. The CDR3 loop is CASGRSSYNSPLHF. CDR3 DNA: TGTGCCAGCGGACGAAGCTCCTATAATTCACCCCTCCACTTT.

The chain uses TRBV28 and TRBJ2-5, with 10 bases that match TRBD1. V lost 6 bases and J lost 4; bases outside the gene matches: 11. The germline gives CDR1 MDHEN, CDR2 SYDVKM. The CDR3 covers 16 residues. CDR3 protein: CASRSTGGAVRETQYF. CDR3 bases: TGTGCCAGCAGGTCGACAGGGGGCGCTGTCAGAGAGACCCAGTACTTC. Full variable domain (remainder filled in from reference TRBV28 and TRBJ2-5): DVKVTQSSRYLVKRTGEKVFLECVQDMDHENMFWYRQDPGLGLRLIYFSYDVKMKEKGDIPEGYSVSREKKERFSLILESASTNQTSMYLCASRSTGGAVRETQYFGPGTRLLVL.

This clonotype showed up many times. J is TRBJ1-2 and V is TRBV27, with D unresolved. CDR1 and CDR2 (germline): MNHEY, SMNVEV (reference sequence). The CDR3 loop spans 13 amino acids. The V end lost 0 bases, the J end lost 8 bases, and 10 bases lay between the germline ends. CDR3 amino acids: CASSLSGGRGYTF. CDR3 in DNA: TGTGCCAGCAGTTTATCGGGAGGACGGGGCTACACCTTC.

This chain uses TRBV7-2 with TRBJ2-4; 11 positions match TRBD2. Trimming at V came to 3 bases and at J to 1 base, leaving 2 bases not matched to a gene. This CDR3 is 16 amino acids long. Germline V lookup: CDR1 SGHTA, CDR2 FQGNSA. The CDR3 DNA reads TGTGCCAGCAGCTTTCGGACTAGCGGGGCCAAAAACATTCAGTACTTC. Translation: CASSFRTSGAKNIQYF.

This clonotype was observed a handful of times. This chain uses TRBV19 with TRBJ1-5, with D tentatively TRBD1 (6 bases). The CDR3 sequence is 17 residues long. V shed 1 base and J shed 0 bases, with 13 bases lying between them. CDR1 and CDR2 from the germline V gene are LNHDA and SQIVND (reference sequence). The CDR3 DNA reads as TGTGCCAGTAGTATAGTCCCAGGGGAATCTAGCAATCAGCCCCAGCATTTT. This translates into CASSIVPGESSNQPQHF.